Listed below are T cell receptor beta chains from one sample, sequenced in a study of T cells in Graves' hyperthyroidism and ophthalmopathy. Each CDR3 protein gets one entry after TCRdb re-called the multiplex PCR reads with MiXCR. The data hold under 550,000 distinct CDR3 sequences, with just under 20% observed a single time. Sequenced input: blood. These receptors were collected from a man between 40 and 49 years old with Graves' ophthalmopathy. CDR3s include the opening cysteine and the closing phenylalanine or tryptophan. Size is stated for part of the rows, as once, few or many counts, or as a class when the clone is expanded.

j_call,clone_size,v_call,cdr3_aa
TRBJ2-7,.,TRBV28,CASQSGGGKQYF
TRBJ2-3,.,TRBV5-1,CASSLASGWGTDTQYF
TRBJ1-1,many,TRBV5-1,CASSLGGGDMNTEAFF
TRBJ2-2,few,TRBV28,CASSLELAGGGGELFF
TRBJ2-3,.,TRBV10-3,CAISEVGQGTGRDTQYF
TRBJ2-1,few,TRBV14,CASSQAGWQFF
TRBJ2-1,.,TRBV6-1,CASSGWTSGSYNEQFF
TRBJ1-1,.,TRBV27,CASRDRGLGTEAFF
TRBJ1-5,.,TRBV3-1,CASSSDSGGQPQHF
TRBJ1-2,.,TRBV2,CASRQRPGGYTF
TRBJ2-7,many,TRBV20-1,CSARVPGGINEQYF
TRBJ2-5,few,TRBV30,CASEGGGQETQYF
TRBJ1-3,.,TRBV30,CAWTTSGNTIYF
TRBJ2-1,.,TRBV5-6,CASSPTGYDEQFF
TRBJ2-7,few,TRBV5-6,CASSLAGAIYEQYF
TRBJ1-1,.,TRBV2,CASSGSPAGGTEAFF
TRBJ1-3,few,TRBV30,CAWSWTGGSGNTIYF
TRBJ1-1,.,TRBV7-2,CASANLEGVLEAFF
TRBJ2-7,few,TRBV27,CASRSLDWYEQYF
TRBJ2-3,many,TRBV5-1,CASSSVKGGGMDTQYF
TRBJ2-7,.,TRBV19,CASGEGTPPYEQYF
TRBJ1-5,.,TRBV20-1,CSVGSGNQPQHF
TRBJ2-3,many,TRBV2,CASSVGVRTGGLTDTQYF
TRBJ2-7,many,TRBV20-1,CSARRGLAHEQYF
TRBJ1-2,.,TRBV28,CATTDRNYGYTF
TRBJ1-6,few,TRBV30,CALKTNNSPLHF
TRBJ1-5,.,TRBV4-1,CASSHPIGTGGVGQPQHF
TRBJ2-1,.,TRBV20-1,CSADTGRAPYNEQFF
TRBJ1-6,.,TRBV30,CAWIDRLGGPLHF
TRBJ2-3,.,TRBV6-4,CASSVTGLTDTQYF
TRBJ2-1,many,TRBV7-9,CASSLTSGSLYEQFF
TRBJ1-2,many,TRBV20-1,CSARLTGLNAYGYTF
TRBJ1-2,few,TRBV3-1,CASSLWDRGNYGYTF
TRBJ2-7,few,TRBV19,CASSLQGMEGMKQYF
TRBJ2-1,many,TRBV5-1,CASNNPSSYNEQFF
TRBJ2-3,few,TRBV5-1,CASSLLGLGDTQYF
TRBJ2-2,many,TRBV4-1,CASSPNSGKNTGELFF